Listed here are 24 T cell receptor beta chains from one sample, sequenced in a study of regulatory T cells in long-lasting Graves disease. Arm-PCR of CDR3 regions with iRepertoire HTBI primers generated TCR beta libraries. TCRdb fed the multiplex PCR reads into MiXCR, producing one record per CDR3 protein. The data show around 400,000 distinct CDR3 sequences, less than 20% seen once. As for time point: newly diagnosed GD, antithyroid drugs for less than 3 months. PBMC RNA was the source of the TCR library. Sample: peripheral blood mononuclear cells (PBMCs), taken at new diagnosis, from a patient treated with antithyroid drugs. The receptors come from a female donor with Graves disease.

The chain employs TRBV3-1 and TRBJ2-2, with 12 nucleotides matching TRBD2. The CDR3 loop spans 16 amino acids. The germline V gene encodes CDR1 LGHDT and CDR2 YNNKEL (reference sequence). V lost 8 bases to trimming and J lost 2 bases; unmatched junction nucleotides: 6. The CDR3 spells CASRRTSGVNTGELFF. CDR3 DNA: TGTGCCAGCCGGAGGACTAGCGGGGTCAACACCGGGGAGCTGTTTTTT.

The gene calls are TRBV5-1 and TRBJ1-5; TRBD1 is a possible D gene (5 bases). The V gene lost 4 bases and the J gene lost 4 bases, with 12 bases spanning the gap. This CDR3 has 14 residues. Germline V CDR1 and CDR2: SGHRS, YFSETQ. The CDR3 is CASSPGTENQPQHF. The CDR3 DNA sequence: TGCGCCAGCAGCCCTGGGACGGAGAATCAGCCCCAGCATTTT.

The chain has TRBV6-5 and TRBJ2-1; the D gene could be TRBD1 or TRBD2 (5 bases each). This CDR3 is 16 amino acids long. From germline, CDR1 is MNHEY and CDR2 SVGAGI. The V and J ends lost 2 bases and 0 bases respectively, with 11 bases between them. CDR3 coding DNA: TGTGCCAGCAGTTACACGGGACGTCTCTCCTACAATGAGCAGTTCTTC. It translates to CASSYTGRLSYNEQFF.

This clonotype was recorded at least ten times. The rearrangement uses TRBV14 and TRBJ2-1; possibly TRBD2 for D (6 bases). With 4 bases removed from V and 2 bases from J, the gap between germline ends came to 15 bases. The CDR3 contains 16 residues. The germline CDR1 and CDR2 sequences are SGHDN and FVKESK. CDR3 nucleotide sequence: TGTGCCAGCAGCCGCGGGACCGACGGCCCCTACAATGAGCAGTTCTTC. It is translated as CASSRGTDGPYNEQFF.

This clonotype came up many times. The chain carries TRBV5-6 and TRBJ1-6; no definite D call. V lost 2 bases and J lost 9, with 6 bases in between. CDR1 and CDR2 (germline): SGHDT, YYEEEE. The CDR3 has 12 residues. The CDR3 DNA reads TGTGCCAGCAGCTTCTTCGGTTCACCCCTCCACTTT. Translated: CASSFFGSPLHF.

Worth noting for this clonotype: A clone one base away is much larger, so this may be a read error. The CDR3 does not close with the conserved phenylalanine or tryptophan, likely indicating a read error. The V gene is TRBV7-2, the J gene TRBJ2-1; unclear D gene. V lost 5 bases, J lost 0 bases, and 8 bases lay in between. The V gene's germline CDR1 is SGHTA and CDR2 FQGNSA. This CDR3 is 14 amino acids long. The CDR3 region has the DNA TGTGCCAGCAGCATAATGAGCTCCTACAATGAGCAGTTCTCC. Translating gives CASSIMSSYNEQFS.

This clonotype was picked up many times. The rearrangement uses TRBV29-1 and TRBJ2-1; 7 nucleotides line up with TRBD2. The CDR3 is 14 amino acids. Per germline, CDR1 SQVTM and CDR2 ANQGSEA. V shed 3 bases and J 8 bases; nucleotides not matched to a gene: 10. CDR3 sequence: CSVDMAGEGDEQFF. The CDR3 region has the DNA TGCAGCGTTGATATGGCGGGAGAGGGCGATGAGCAGTTCTTC.

The sample holds many counts of this clonotype. This chain joins TRBV6-1 and TRBJ2-1, with 9 bases that match TRBD1. Per germline, CDR1 MNHNS and CDR2 SASEGT. This CDR3 is built from 15 residues. With V trimmed by 6 bases and J by 9 bases, 12 bases remained unmatched. This CDR3 is CASSSLNRGRGEQFF. DNA of the CDR3: TGTGCCAGCAGCTCTTTAAACAGGGGGCGCGGTGAGCAGTTCTTC.

This clonotype was counted at least ten times. The CDR3 loop is CASSAGTLIMNEQFF. The CDR3 DNA is TGTGCCAGCAGCGCAGGGACTCTGATCATGAATGAGCAGTTCTTC. The J gene is TRBJ2-1, the V gene TRBV9, with a tentative D call TRBD2 (6 bases). The CDR3 consists of 15 residues. Germline assignment: CDR1 SGDLS and CDR2 YYNGEE. The V gene lost 3 bases and the J gene lost 7 bases, with 17 bases spanning the gap.

The chain has TRBV20-1 and TRBJ2-5; D is ambiguous. Germline V CDR1 and CDR2: DFQATT, SNEGSKA (reference sequence). V was pared by 2 bases and J by 7 bases, with 20 bases between. The CDR3 totals 15 residues. Here the CDR3 reads CSARLPQMNDRTQYF. In DNA, the CDR3 is TGCAGTGCTAGATTACCCCAAATGAATGATCGGACCCAGTACTTC.

This clonotype was seen ten or more times. V usage is TRBV25-1 and J usage is TRBJ2-7, with 11 bases identical to TRBD2. V was pared by 2 bases and J by 4 bases, with 13 bases of the junction left unmatched. Germline lookup yields CDR1 MGHDK and CDR2 SYGVNS. There are 18 residues in the CDR3. CDR3 in amino acids: CASSEGVRSLAGGYEQYF. The CDR3 nucleotides read TGTGCCAGCAGTGAAGGGGTCCGGAGCCTAGCGGGAGGATACGAGCAGTACTTC.

This clonotype was found many times. J is TRBJ1-1 and V is TRBV6-1, with D possibly being TRBD1 (5 bases). From germline, CDR1 is MNHNS and CDR2 SASEGT. The CDR3 covers 13 residues. Trimming stripped 2 bases from V and 9 bases from J, with 13 bases between. DNA of the CDR3: TGTGCCAGCAGTGAAAACCGGGGGTATCAAGCTTTCTTT. Translating it yields CASSENRGYQAFF.

This clonotype was picked up many times. This chain links TRBV6-1 with TRBJ1-2; weak D call: TRBD1 (6 bases). The CDR3 contains 13 residues. CDR1 and CDR2 from the germline V gene are MNHNS and SASEGT. The V end lost 8 bases, the J end lost 8 bases, and 18 bases lay between the germline ends. The CDR3 DNA reads TGTGCCAGCGCACAAAACAGGGATCGGGGCTACACCTTC. Its translation is CASAQNRDRGYTF.

This clonotype occurred many times. This chain uses TRBV6-1 with TRBJ2-1; perhaps D is TRBD1 or TRBD2 (5 bases each). The CDR3 spans 15 residues. The germline V and J ends were trimmed by 4 bases and 8 bases, with 18 bases remaining between them. Looked up from germline, CDR1 is MNHNS and CDR2 is SASEGT. This CDR3 reads CASSVLPSRGDEQFF. The CDR3 region has the DNA TGTGCCAGCAGTGTATTACCATCCAGAGGGGATGAGCAGTTCTTC.

This clonotype came up many times. The chain links TRBV20-1 to TRBJ2-7; 7 nucleotides align to TRBD1. V shed 6 bases and J 0 bases; nucleotides not matched to a gene: 17. Per the germline V gene, CDR1 is DFQATT and CDR2 is SNEGSKA (reference sequence). There are 17 residues in the CDR3. CDR3 residues: CSARANRDRALSYEQYF. In DNA, the CDR3 is TGCAGTGCCCGTGCCAACCGGGACAGAGCTCTCTCCTACGAGCAGTACTTC.

This clonotype was seen many times. The chain couples TRBV5-1 to TRBJ1-5; D is ambiguous. Germline CDR1 SGHRS, CDR2 YFSETQ. Between the trimmed V and J ends, which lost 5 bases and 5 bases, there was a span of 11 bases. CDR3 length equals 13 residues. The DNA of the CDR3 is TGCGCCAGCAGGATGCGAGACGATCAGCCCCAGCATTTT. It translates to CASRMRDDQPQHF. Full variable domain (missing parts from reference TRBV5-1 and TRBJ1-5): KAGVTQTPRYLIKTRGQQVTLSCSPISGHRSVSWYQQTPGQGLQFLFEYFSETQRNKGNFPGRFSGRQFSNSRSEMNVSTLELGDSALYLCASRMRDDQPQHFGDGTRLSIL.

The V gene is TRBV7-9, the J gene TRBJ1-4, with 7 positions matching TRBD1. The CDR3 covers 12 residues. Losses at the gene ends were 5 bases for V and 16 bases for J; bases not matched to a gene: 10. The germline V gene has CDR1 SEHNR and CDR2 FQNEAQ (reference sequence). The CDR3 spells CASSPTDRERFF. Written as DNA, the CDR3 is TGTGCCAGCAGCCCAACTGACAGGGAAAGGTTTTTT.

This clonotype showed up many times. The V call is TRBV9, the J call TRBJ2-2; 8 bases map to TRBD2. Losses at the gene ends were 5 bases for V and 7 bases for J; bases not matched to a gene: 10. This CDR3 has 15 residues. CDR1 SGDLS and CDR2 YYNGEE come from the germline V gene. The CDR3 bases are TGTGCCAGCAGTGTGAGCGGGGGCGTTGGCGGGGAGCTGTTTTTT. Its protein product is CASSVSGGVGGELFF.

In its sample, this clonotype was seen many times. The chain recombines TRBV30 with TRBJ2-2; weak D call: TRBD1 (5 bases). The CDR3 consists of 13 residues. V was pared by 0 bases and J by 7 bases, with 9 bases between. In germline, CDR1 is GTSNPN, CDR2 SVGIG (reference sequence). This CDR3 reads CAWSVRGIGELFF. Written as DNA, the CDR3 is TGTGCCTGGAGTGTAAGGGGAATCGGGGAGCTGTTTTTT.

A few counts support this clonotype. The chain combines TRBV28 with TRBJ2-1; D ambiguous. Germline loops: CDR1 MDHEN, CDR2 SYDVKM. The length of the CDR3 is 15 residues. V lost 2 bases, J lost 6 bases, and 14 bases lay in between. This CDR3 is CASSLIFEVGNEQFF. The CDR3 bases are TGTGCCAGCAGTTTAATCTTTGAAGTGGGCAATGAGCAGTTCTTC.

The rearrangement joins TRBV12-3 or TRBV12-4 to TRBJ1-1; 7 bases align to TRBD1. V trimming: 5 bases; J trimming: 0 bases; junction bases outside the gene matches: 12. The CDR3 is 17 amino acids. Written as DNA, the CDR3 is TGTGCCAGCAGTCGTTACGCAGGGGACAGAGTGAACACTGAAGCTTTCTTT. Its protein is CASSRYAGDRVNTEAFF.

This chain uses TRBV20-1 with TRBJ1-2; maybe TRBD1 (6 bases). The V end lost 7 bases, the J end lost 4 bases, and 16 bases lay between the germline ends. The CDR3 covers 13 residues. Germline lookup yields CDR1 DFQATT and CDR2 SNEGSKA (reference sequence). CDR3 nucleotide sequence: TGCAGTGTTTTTCCCAGGGGTGCCTATGGCTACACCTTC. Amino acid sequence: CSVFPRGAYGYTF.

Concerning this clonotype: A read error is likely here: a far larger clone is one base away. The chain recombines TRBV11-2 with TRBJ2-3, with D possibly matching TRBD1 (5 bases). The CDR3 totals 16 residues. In germline, CDR1 is SGHAT, CDR2 FQNNGV. CDR3 nucleotide sequence: TGTGCCAGCAGTTTTAGGCGTACAGGTAGCACAGATATGCAGTATTTT. Translation: CASSFRRTGSTDMQYF.

The table lists this clonotype with many counts. The rearrangement uses TRBV28 and TRBJ1-2; 7 nucleotides agree with TRBD1. J lost 7 bases, V lost 5 bases, and 19 bases had no gene match. This CDR3 has 17 residues. CDR1 and CDR2 (germline): MDHEN, SYDVKM. CDR3 residues: CASSLPTYRGLAGGYTF. The DNA of the CDR3 is TGTGCCAGCAGTCTCCCCACATACAGGGGCCTCGCCGGTGGCTACACCTTC.